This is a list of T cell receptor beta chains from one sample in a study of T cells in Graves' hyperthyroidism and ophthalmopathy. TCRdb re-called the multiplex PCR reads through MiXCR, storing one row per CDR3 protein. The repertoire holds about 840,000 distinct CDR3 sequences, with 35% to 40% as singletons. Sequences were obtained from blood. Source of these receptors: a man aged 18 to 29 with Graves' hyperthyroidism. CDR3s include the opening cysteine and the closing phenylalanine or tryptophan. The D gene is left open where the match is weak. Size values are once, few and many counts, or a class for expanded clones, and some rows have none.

cdr3_aa: CASRDRQRVTEAFF; cdr3_nt: TGTGCCAGTAGGGACAGGCAAAGAGTGACTGAAGCTTTCTTT; clone_size: many; v_call: TRBV19; j_call: TRBJ1-1; d_call: TRBD1
cdr3_aa: CATSDYGSGELFF; cdr3_nt: TGTGCCACCAGTGATTACGGGAGCGGGGAGCTGTTTTTT; clone_size: many; v_call: TRBV24-1; j_call: TRBJ2-2; d_call: .
cdr3_aa: CASSLRDRLISGNTIYF; cdr3_nt: TGTGCCAGCAGCCTTCGGGACAGACTGATCTCTGGAAACACCATATATTTT; clone_size: .; v_call: TRBV12-3/TRBV12-4; j_call: TRBJ1-3; d_call: TRBD1
cdr3_aa: CASSQPGSLESLHF; cdr3_nt: TGCGCCAGCAGCCAACCCGGGTCTCTGGAGTCCCTCCACTTT; clone_size: .; v_call: TRBV5-1; j_call: TRBJ1-6; d_call: .
cdr3_aa: CSVDLAMNTEAFF; cdr3_nt: TGCAGCGTTGATCTAGCTATGAACACTGAAGCTTTCTTT; clone_size: .; v_call: TRBV29-1; j_call: TRBJ1-1; d_call: .
cdr3_aa: CASSVVGVTEQYF; cdr3_nt: TGTGCCAGCAGCGTAGTAGGGGTGACCGAGCAGTACTTC; clone_size: once; v_call: TRBV9; j_call: TRBJ2-7; d_call: .
cdr3_aa: CASSQQGANTEAF; cdr3_nt: TGTGCCAGCAGCCAACAGGGCGCGAACACTGAAGCTTTC; clone_size: .; v_call: TRBV7-2; j_call: TRBJ2-6; d_call: .
cdr3_aa: CASSLSGPPLHF; cdr3_nt: TGTGCCAGCAGCTTAAGCGGTCCACCCCTCCACTTT; clone_size: many; v_call: TRBV7-2; j_call: TRBJ1-6; d_call: .
cdr3_aa: CASSLSTDTEAFF; cdr3_nt: TGTGCCAGCAGCTTAAGTACGGACACTGAAGCTTTCTTT; clone_size: many; v_call: TRBV7-2; j_call: TRBJ1-1; d_call: .
cdr3_aa: CAISESLADTQYF; cdr3_nt: TGTGCCATCAGTGAGTCGTTAGCAGATACGCAGTATTTT; clone_size: .; v_call: TRBV10-3; j_call: TRBJ2-3; d_call: .
cdr3_aa: CSATGTDNQPQHF; cdr3_nt: TGCAGTGCTACTGGGACAGACAATCAGCCCCAGCATTTT; clone_size: many; v_call: TRBV20-1; j_call: TRBJ1-5; d_call: TRBD1
cdr3_aa: CSVEGTGVTEAFF; cdr3_nt: TGCAGCGTTGAAGGTACAGGGGTGACTGAAGCTTTCTTT; clone_size: .; v_call: TRBV29-1; j_call: TRBJ1-1; d_call: TRBD1
cdr3_aa: CASSSGGGFRSNQPQHF; cdr3_nt: TGTGCCAGCAGCTCGGGCGGGGGCTTTAGGAGCAATCAGCCCCAGCATTTT; clone_size: .; v_call: TRBV7-9; j_call: TRBJ1-5; d_call: .
cdr3_aa: CASSHRAGGEETQYF; cdr3_nt: TGTGCCAGCAGCCACCGAGCGGGGGGGGAAGAGACCCAGTACTTC; clone_size: .; v_call: TRBV7-9; j_call: TRBJ2-5; d_call: TRBD2
cdr3_aa: CASIKEGRDHEQYF; cdr3_nt: TGTGCCAGCATTAAAGAGGGCAGGGACCACGAGCAGTACTTC; clone_size: .; v_call: TRBV2; j_call: TRBJ2-7; d_call: .
cdr3_aa: CAISETGNYGYTF; cdr3_nt: TGTGCCATCAGTGAGACAGGGAACTATGGCTACACCTTC; clone_size: many; v_call: TRBV10-3; j_call: TRBJ1-2; d_call: .
cdr3_aa: CASSRTQGRNTEAFF; cdr3_nt: TGTGCCAGCAGCCGTACTCAGGGGAGGAACACTGAAGCTTTCTTT; clone_size: few; v_call: TRBV7-2; j_call: TRBJ1-1; d_call: .
cdr3_aa: CASSQGQGGTGELFF; cdr3_nt: TGTGCCAGCAGCCAAGGACAGGGCGGGACCGGGGAGCTGTTTTTT; clone_size: few; v_call: TRBV7-8; j_call: TRBJ2-2; d_call: TRBD1
cdr3_aa: CAPGRNYGYTF; cdr3_nt: TGTGCCCCGGGACGGAACTATGGCTACACCTTC; clone_size: .; v_call: TRBV2; j_call: TRBJ1-2; d_call: .
cdr3_aa: CASSSRRNSGANVLTF; cdr3_nt: TGTGCCAGCAGCTCTCGACGGAACTCTGGGGCCAACGTCCTGACTTTC; clone_size: .; v_call: TRBV5-4; j_call: TRBJ2-6; d_call: .
cdr3_aa: CASSLSPGTASTDTQYF; cdr3_nt: TGTGCCAGCAGCTTAAGTCCCGGGACAGCAAGCACAGATACGCAGTATTTT; clone_size: .; v_call: TRBV7-6; j_call: TRBJ2-3; d_call: TRBD1
cdr3_aa: CASSMGGGTEAFF; cdr3_nt: TGTGCCAGTAGTATGGGGGGCGGCACTGAAGCTTTCTTT; clone_size: many; v_call: TRBV19; j_call: TRBJ1-1; d_call: .
cdr3_aa: CASSPGQGPFGEQYF; cdr3_nt: TGTGCCAGCAGCCCGGGACAGGGTCCCTTCGGCGAGCAGTACTTC; clone_size: .; v_call: TRBV7-8; j_call: TRBJ2-7; d_call: TRBD1
cdr3_aa: CASSLLYSGEQYF; cdr3_nt: TGTGCTAGCAGCTTGTTGTATTCGGGCGAGCAGTACTTC; clone_size: .; v_call: TRBV7-7; j_call: TRBJ2-7; d_call: .
cdr3_aa: CASTTSGEQYF; cdr3_nt: TGTGCCAGCACTACCAGCGGCGAGCAGTACTTC; clone_size: many; v_call: TRBV5-4; j_call: TRBJ2-7; d_call: .
cdr3_aa: CASSIIWAGDLGNQPQHF; cdr3_nt: TGTGCCAGTAGTATAATTTGGGCAGGGGATCTCGGCAATCAGCCCCAGCATTTT; clone_size: few; v_call: TRBV19; j_call: TRBJ1-5; d_call: .
cdr3_aa: CAISESTVNSPLHF; cdr3_nt: TGTGCCATCAGTGAGTCTACAGTTAATTCACCCCTCCACTTT; clone_size: many; v_call: TRBV10-3; j_call: TRBJ1-6; d_call: .
cdr3_aa: CSVAQGIETQYF; cdr3_nt: TGCAGCGTAGCCCAGGGAATTGAGACCCAGTACTTC; clone_size: few; v_call: TRBV29-1; j_call: TRBJ2-5; d_call: .
cdr3_aa: CRAGGPEEQYF; cdr3_nt: TGCAGAGCGGGAGGGCCTGAGGAGCAGTACTTC; clone_size: many; v_call: TRBV20-1; j_call: TRBJ2-7; d_call: TRBD2
cdr3_aa: CASSLEWDYGYTF; cdr3_nt: TGTGCCAGCAGCTTGGAATGGGACTATGGCTACACCTTC; clone_size: .; v_call: TRBV5-4; j_call: TRBJ1-2; d_call: .
cdr3_aa: CASSLPGAYEQYF; cdr3_nt: TGTGCCAGCAGCTTACCAGGGGCCTACGAGCAGTACTTC; clone_size: many; v_call: TRBV7-9; j_call: TRBJ2-7; d_call: .
cdr3_aa: CASSWTDYSNQPQHF; cdr3_nt: TGTGCCAGCAGTTGGACAGATTATAGCAATCAGCCCCAGCATTTT; clone_size: .; v_call: TRBV2; j_call: TRBJ1-5; d_call: .
cdr3_aa: CATRPYSNTEAFF; cdr3_nt: TGTGCCACCAGACCATACAGCAACACTGAAGCTTTCTTT; clone_size: many; v_call: TRBV2; j_call: TRBJ1-1; d_call: .
cdr3_aa: CASSSSGQELYGYTF; cdr3_nt: TGTGCCAGCAGCAGCTCAGGACAGGAACTCTATGGCTACACCTTC; clone_size: .; v_call: TRBV7-2; j_call: TRBJ1-2; d_call: TRBD1
cdr3_aa: CASSTGFSNQPQHF; cdr3_nt: TGTGCCAGCAGTACAGGATTCAGCAATCAGCCCCAGCATTTT; clone_size: .; v_call: TRBV6-1; j_call: TRBJ1-5; d_call: .
cdr3_aa: CSVVAGHGYTF; cdr3_nt: TGCAGCGTTGTGGCAGGCCATGGCTACACCTTC; clone_size: few; v_call: TRBV29-1; j_call: TRBJ1-2; d_call: .
cdr3_aa: CASREGSYEQYF; cdr3_nt: TGTGCCAGCAGGGAGGGGTCCTACGAGCAGTACTTC; clone_size: .; v_call: TRBV25-1; j_call: TRBJ2-7; d_call: .
cdr3_aa: CASGFLRDGELNTEAFF; cdr3_nt: TGTGCTAGTGGTTTCCTGCGGGACGGCGAGTTGAACACTGAAGCTTTCTTT; clone_size: .; v_call: TRBV12-5; j_call: TRBJ1-1; d_call: .
cdr3_aa: CASSLEIRQQETQYF; cdr3_nt: TGTGCCAGCAGTTTAGAAATTCGGCAGCAAGAGACCCAGTACTTC; clone_size: .; v_call: TRBV2; j_call: TRBJ2-5; d_call: .
cdr3_aa: CATSSLVAPRETQYF; cdr3_nt: TGTGCCACCAGCAGCTTAGTGGCTCCGAGGGAGACCCAGTACTTC; clone_size: .; v_call: TRBV15; j_call: TRBJ2-5; d_call: .
cdr3_aa: CSVEAGQGEAFF; cdr3_nt: TGCAGCGTTGAAGCGGGACAGGGCGAAGCTTTCTTT; clone_size: many; v_call: TRBV29-1; j_call: TRBJ1-1; d_call: TRBD1
cdr3_aa: CASSLGLAGRETQYF; cdr3_nt: TGTGCCAGCAGTTTGGGACTAGCGGGGCGAGAGACCCAGTACTTC; clone_size: many; v_call: TRBV12-3/TRBV12-4; j_call: TRBJ2-5; d_call: TRBD2
cdr3_aa: CSLGKLETQYF; cdr3_nt: TGCAGCTTGGGAAAACTGGAGACCCAGTACTTC; clone_size: .; v_call: TRBV29-1; j_call: TRBJ2-5; d_call: .
cdr3_aa: CASSPLGPYQETQYF; cdr3_nt: TGTGCCAGCAGTCCCTTGGGCCCGTACCAAGAGACCCAGTACTTC; clone_size: .; v_call: TRBV6-2/TRBV6-3; j_call: TRBJ2-5; d_call: .
cdr3_aa: CAISGQGESEAFF; cdr3_nt: TGTGCCATCAGTGGACAGGGAGAATCTGAAGCTTTCTTT; clone_size: many; v_call: TRBV10-3; j_call: TRBJ1-1; d_call: TRBD1
cdr3_aa: CASSVEVTGYEQYF; cdr3_nt: TGTGCCAGCAGCGTAGAGGTCACAGGCTACGAGCAGTACTTC; clone_size: many; v_call: TRBV9; j_call: TRBJ2-7; d_call: .
cdr3_aa: CASSLQPLGEQYF; cdr3_nt: TGTGCCAGCAGCTTGCAACCTCTAGGCGAGCAGTACTTC; clone_size: few; v_call: TRBV5-5; j_call: TRBJ2-7; d_call: .
cdr3_aa: CASVEGIEQYF; cdr3_nt: TGTGCCAGCGTGGAAGGGATCGAGCAGTACTTC; clone_size: many; v_call: TRBV7-9; j_call: TRBJ2-7; d_call: .
cdr3_aa: CASSPGTEINNQPQHF; cdr3_nt: TGTGCCAGCAGTCCTGGGACGGAGATTAACAATCAGCCCCAGCATTTT; clone_size: .; v_call: TRBV10-3; j_call: TRBJ1-5; d_call: .
cdr3_aa: CSASTGGYYEQYF; cdr3_nt: TGCAGTGCTTCGACAGGGGGATACTACGAGCAGTACTTC; clone_size: few; v_call: TRBV20-1; j_call: TRBJ2-7; d_call: TRBD1
cdr3_aa: CASSWRGPQPQHF; cdr3_nt: TGTGCCAGTAGTTGGCGGGGGCCCCAGCCCCAGCATTTT; clone_size: many; v_call: TRBV19; j_call: TRBJ1-5; d_call: .
cdr3_aa: CASSISPGDDGYTF; cdr3_nt: TGTGCCAGTAGTATTAGCCCGGGGGACGATGGCTACACCTTC; clone_size: .; v_call: TRBV19; j_call: TRBJ1-2; d_call: .
cdr3_aa: CASTGGGTPAYYEQYF; cdr3_nt: TGTGCCAGCACTGGGGGCGGGACGCCCGCCTACTACGAGCAGTACTTC; clone_size: few; v_call: TRBV7-9; j_call: TRBJ2-7; d_call: .
cdr3_aa: CSATRDGYEQYF; cdr3_nt: TGCAGTGCTACCCGGGACGGCTACGAGCAGTACTTC; clone_size: many; v_call: TRBV20-1; j_call: TRBJ2-7; d_call: .
cdr3_aa: CASSLDSWETQYF; cdr3_nt: TGTGCCAGCAGCTTAGACAGTTGGGAGACCCAGTACTTC; clone_size: .; v_call: TRBV7-8; j_call: TRBJ2-5; d_call: .
cdr3_aa: CASSTRDSPGETQYF; cdr3_nt: TGTGCCAGTAGTACGAGGGACAGCCCAGGGGAGACCCAGTACTTC; clone_size: .; v_call: TRBV19; j_call: TRBJ2-5; d_call: TRBD1
cdr3_aa: CASSTTTGNTEAFF; cdr3_nt: TGTGCCAGCAGCACCACGACAGGGAACACTGAAGCTTTCTTT; clone_size: many; v_call: TRBV9; j_call: TRBJ1-1; d_call: .
cdr3_aa: CASSLVGSRNTEAFF; cdr3_nt: TGTGCCAGCAGCTTGGTCGGGTCCCGGAACACTGAAGCTTTCTTT; clone_size: .; v_call: TRBV7-9; j_call: TRBJ1-1; d_call: .
cdr3_aa: CASSSQQGPYREQYF; cdr3_nt: TGTGCCAGCAGCTCGCAACAGGGTCCGTATCGGGAGCAGTACTTC; clone_size: few; v_call: TRBV7-9; j_call: TRBJ2-7; d_call: .
cdr3_aa: CSVGQGVNVLTF; cdr3_nt: TGCAGCGTTGGCCAGGGGGTCAACGTCCTGACTTTC; clone_size: once; v_call: TRBV29-1; j_call: TRBJ2-6; d_call: TRBD1